The entry below gives a single TCR beta chain sequence along with its context. This entry is derived from a study of blood T cell repertoires in COVID-19. Turning to the study itself: Sample material is recorded as cDNA or gDNA derived from T cells, B-cell-depleted T cells, or PBMCs.

Generated by immunoSEQ multiplex PCR, the TCRdb table keeps only in-frame clones and is missing some. The data contain 120,000 to 150,000 clones, approximately 80% of them singletons. Germline assignment: CDR1 LGHNA and CDR2 YSLEER. Between the trimmed V and J ends, which lost 4 bases and 1 base, there was a span of 13 bases. This CDR3 contains 15 residues. The clonotype originates from a man between 60 and 70 years old with active or convalescent COVID-19. The chain employs TRBV4-3 and TRBJ1-1; D unresolved. The source material was peripheral blood. Here the CDR3 reads CASSLSGEANTEAFF. The CDR3 DNA is TGCGCCAGCAGCCTGAGCGGAGAGGCGAACACTGAAGCTTTCTTT.